These 19 T cell receptor beta chains share one sample of origin, sequenced in a study of T cells in women clearing cervical HPV infection. The data were produced by immunoSEQ multiplex PCR, yet TCRdb's version contains in-frame clones alone and is incomplete. Its table records roughly 34,000 clones. The sequenced material came from blood buffy coat. The origin of the receptors is a woman aged 18 to 75 with a cervical HPV16 infection that either progressed to CIN3+ or cleared (not recorded which).

Points on this clone: The missing CDR3 end, 3 residues past where the read stops, is filled in from the germline J gene. The chain recombines TRBV19 with TRBJ2-3; D call uncertain. V shed 4 bases and J shed 3 bases, with 8 bases lying between them. Germline assignment: CDR1 LNHDA and CDR2 SQIVND (reference sequence). The CDR3 is 13 amino acids. The DNA read from the CDR3 is TGTGCCAGTAGTACCCTAGTAACAGATACG. Residues: CASSTLVTDT. The full CDR3 sequence reads CASSTLVTDTQYF.

With respect to this clone: The CDR3 end lies 3 residues beyond the end of the read and is filled in from the germline J gene. The chain combines TRBV7-9 with TRBJ2-7, with 9 bases matching TRBD2. The CDR3 is 15 amino acids. J was trimmed by 4 bases and V by 5 bases; bases with no gene match: 9. Germline CDR1 and CDR2: SEHNR and FQNEAQ (reference sequence). The CDR3 bases that were read are TGTGCCAGCAGCATGGGACTAGCAGGGTTATACGAG. Protein sequence: CASSMGLAGLYE. The complete CDR3 protein is CASSMGLAGLYEQYF.

About this clone: The sequence runs out 3 residues before the end of the CDR3; the remainder is reconstructed from the germline J gene. The chain employs TRBV5-1 and TRBJ1-5; 7 nucleotides match TRBD1. This CDR3 contains 14 residues. Germline V lookup: CDR1 SGHRS, CDR2 YFSETQ. J was trimmed by 7 bases and V by 3 bases; bases with no gene match: 7. The CDR3 loop reads CASSYGTEGQPQHF. CDR3 bases read: TGCGCCAGCAGCTACGGGACAGAGGGGCAGCCC.

For this clone: The read falls 3 residues short of the CDR3 end, and the missing part is taken from the germline J gene. This chain uses TRBV11-2 with TRBJ2-2; D is unclear. CDR1 and CDR2 from the germline V gene are SGHAT and FQNNGV. V lost 0 bases and J lost 7, with 6 bases in between. This CDR3 region has 13 residues. The part of the CDR3 DNA that was read is TGTGCCAGCAGCTTAGAAGGGTTCGGGGAG. As protein: CASSLEGFGE. The full-length CDR3 reads as CASSLEGFGELFF.

Turning to this clone: The missing CDR3 end, 3 residues past where the read stops, is filled in from the germline J gene. The rearrangement joins TRBV6-2 or TRBV6-3 to TRBJ1-1; 7 bases align to TRBD1. The CDR3 has 16 amino acids. In germline, CDR1 is MNHEY, CDR2 SVGEGT. Trimming removed 7 bases from V and 3 bases from J; junction bases left unmatched: 14. CDR3 sequence reads: CASTNPTKTGYTEAFF. The sequenced part of the CDR3 DNA is TGTGCCAGCACCAATCCCACCAAGACAGGGTACACTGAA.

A note on this clone: The read finishes 3 residues shy of the CDR3 end, and the germline J gene is used to complete it. V gene TRBV7-2 combines with J gene TRBJ1-5; TRBD1 matches at 11 bases. The CDR3 is 15 amino acids. V gave up 6 bases and J gave up 9 bases; unmatched junction bases: 10. Germline values: CDR1 SGHTA, CDR2 FQGNSA. CDR3 bases read: TGTGCCAGCAGTCCCGGGACAGGGGGACTTCGGCCC. Its translation: CASSPGTGGLRP. The whole CDR3 is CASSPGTGGLRPQHF.

With regard to this clone: The DNA ends 3 residues before the CDR3 does, and the rest of the CDR3 is filled in from the germline J gene. This chain links TRBV11-2 with TRBJ1-6; perhaps TRBD1 as D (5 bases). CDR3 length: 13 residues. V lost 8 bases and J lost 8, with 13 bases in between. Germline V gene data show CDR1 as SGHAT and CDR2 as FQNNGV. The CDR3 loop reads CASRSGGDSPLHF. Incomplete CDR3 DNA: TGTGCCAGCCGGAGTGGGGGGGATTCACCC.

With regard to this clone: The read terminates 3 residues ahead of where the CDR3 ends, so the germline J gene completes it. The rearrangement links TRBV18 to TRBJ2-4, with D perhaps matching TRBD1 (5 bases). The CDR3 has 14 amino acids. Germline lookup yields CDR1 KGHSH and CDR2 LQKENI. The CDR3 loop reads CASSPYSGPYGQYF. The CDR3 bases that were read are TGTGCCAGCTCACCTTATTCAGGGCCCTATGGT.

On this clone itself: Sequencing ends 3 residues short of the CDR3 end; the germline J gene provides the rest. The chain uses TRBV27 and TRBJ1-1, with D maybe TRBD1 (6 bases). The V gene lost 2 bases and the J gene lost 5 bases, with 9 bases spanning the gap. Germline CDR1 and CDR2: MNHEY and SMNVEV (reference sequence). The CDR3 contains 13 residues. CDR3 sequence: CASSLMGQTEAFF. Partial CDR3 DNA: TGTGCCAGCAGTTTAATGGGACAAACTGAA.

Notes on this clone: The CDR3 end lies 3 residues beyond the end of the read and is filled in from the germline J gene. The genes are TRBV19 and TRBJ2-2; a weak D match, TRBD1 (6 bases). The CDR3 has 16 amino acids. The germline gives CDR1 LNHDA, CDR2 SQIVND (reference sequence). The CDR3 sequence: CASRGEKNSGANVLFF. The sequenced part of the CDR3 DNA is TGTGCCAGCAGGGGTGAGAAAAACTCTGGGGCCAACGTG. The entire variable domain, with the rest obtained from reference TRBV19 and TRBJ2-2, is as follows: DGGITQSPKYLFRKEGQNVTLSCEQNLNHDAMYWYRQDPGQGLRLIYYSQIVNDFQKGDIAEGYSVSREKKESFPLTVTSAQKNPTAFYLCASRGEKNSGANVLFFGEGSRLTVL.

Worth noting for this clone: The CDR3 end lies 3 residues beyond the end of the read and is filled in from the germline J gene. The rearrangement joins TRBV5-1 to TRBJ1-2, with 9 bases aligning to TRBD1. Germline lookup yields CDR1 SGHRS and CDR2 YFSETQ. CDR3 length: 16 amino acids. CDR3 protein: CASTPSGTGSTDTYTF. CDR3 bases read: TGCGCCAGCACCCCGTCCGGGACAGGGTCTACAGATACC.

CDR3 sequence reads: CASSLGGLEQFF. Incomplete CDR3 DNA: TGTGCCAGTAGTCTGGGCGGGCTTGAG. This chain joins TRBV19 and TRBJ2-1; TRBD2 might be the D (5 bases). From the germline J gene comes the end of the CDR3, since the read stops 3 residues before it. This CDR3 has 12 residues. V was pared by 5 bases and J by 9 bases, with 11 bases between. In germline, CDR1 is LNHDA, CDR2 SQIVND (reference sequence).

CDR3 bases read: TGTGCCAACACCCAGGGGGAAGGAACTGAA. It translates to CANTQGEGTE. In full, the CDR3 is CANTQGEGTEAFF. The V and J genes are TRBV2 and TRBJ1-1, with 7 bases that match TRBD1. The read terminates 3 residues ahead of where the CDR3 ends, so the germline J gene completes it. The CDR3 totals 13 residues. Germline-derived CDR1 and CDR2 are SNHLY and FYNNEI. V lost 10 bases, J lost 5 bases, and 10 bases stayed unmatched.

To note about this clone: The read comes to an end 3 residues before the CDR3 does, leaving the germline J gene to fill in the end. This chain connects TRBV2 to TRBJ2-3; TRBD1 or TRBD2 may be the D gene (5 bases each). This CDR3 comprises 12 residues. Germline lookup yields CDR1 SNHLY and CDR2 FYNNEI. Trimming shortened V by 6 bases and J by 6 bases, and 10 bases separated the two germline ends. The CDR3 loop is CASSVEGDTQYF. The covered CDR3 bases are TGTGCCAGCAGCGTTGAGGGGGATACG.

A note on this clone: The read is 3 residues too short to cover the CDR3 end, so that end is filled in from the germline J gene. The rearrangement joins TRBV7-9 to TRBJ2-4; no clear D. CDR3 length: 13 residues. V shed 2 bases and J shed 3 bases, with 5 bases lying between them. Looked up from germline, CDR1 is SEHNR and CDR2 is FQNEAQ (reference sequence). The CDR3 bases that were read are TGTGCCAGCAGCTTACAGGACAAAAACATT. Translated, it gives CASSLQDKNI. The whole CDR3 region reads CASSLQDKNIQYF.

Notes on this clone: The read terminates 3 residues before the CDR3 end, so the remaining end is supplied by the germline J gene. This chain joins TRBV19 and TRBJ2-2; TRBD1 aligns across 7 bases. The CDR3 covers 14 residues. Germline-derived CDR1 and CDR2 are LNHDA and SQIVND (reference sequence). The junction had 0 bases not matched to a gene; V was cut back by 0 bases and J by 5 bases. CDR3 bases read: TGTGCCAGTAGTATAGACAGGGGGACCGGGGAG. As protein: CASSIDRGTGE. The whole CDR3 protein reads CASSIDRGTGELFF. The full variable domain, completed using reference TRBV19 and TRBJ2-2, is DGGITQSPKYLFRKEGQNVTLSCEQNLNHDAMYWYRQDPGQGLRLIYYSQIVNDFQKGDIAEGYSVSREKKESFPLTVTSAQKNPTAFYLCASSIDRGTGELFFGEGSRLTVL.

Concerning this clone itself: The sequenced fragment ends 3 residues before the CDR3 boundary, so the rest is inferred from the germline J gene. The chain couples TRBV7-9 to TRBJ2-7, with D perhaps matching TRBD1 (5 bases). The CDR3 has 13 residues. The germline V gene has CDR1 SEHNR and CDR2 FQNEAQ (reference sequence). Trimming left V 0 bases short and J 2 bases short, with 5 bases between. The DNA read from the CDR3 is TGTGCCAGCAGCTTAGCAGGGGCCTACGAG. Protein sequence: CASSLAGAYE. In full, the CDR3 reads CASSLAGAYEQYF. The full variable domain, completed using reference TRBV7-9 and TRBJ2-7, is DTGVSQNPRHKITKRGQNVTFRCDPISEHNRLYWYRQTLGQGPEFLTYFQNEAQLEKSRLLSDRFSAERPKGSFSTLEIQRTEQGDSAMYLCASSLAGAYEQYFGPGTRLTVT.

Notes on this clone: From the germline J gene comes the end of the CDR3, since the read stops 3 residues before it. The genes are TRBV2 and TRBJ2-6, with 12 bases aligning to TRBD1. The length of the CDR3 is 19 residues. The V gene's germline CDR1 is SNHLY and CDR2 FYNNEI. Unmatched junction bases numbered 14, after V lost 7 bases and J lost 4 bases. CDR3 sequence: CASTARGGQGARGANVLTF. The part of the CDR3 DNA that was read is TGTGCCAGCACGGCCCGAGGGGGACAGGGGGCGAGGGGGGCCAACGTC.

As concerns this clone: The read ends 3 residues shy of where the CDR3 ends; the end is completed using the germline J gene. V is TRBV19 and J is TRBJ1-6, with D possibly matching TRBD1 (5 bases). The V end lost 5 bases, the J end lost 7 bases, and 15 bases lay between the germline ends. The germline V gene has CDR1 LNHDA and CDR2 SQIVND (reference sequence). The CDR3 runs 15 residues. CDR3 bases read: TGTGCCAGTAGTTCGAGGGGTATTTCGAATTCACCC. Translating gives CASSSRGISNSP. Given in full, the CDR3 is CASSSRGISNSPLHF.